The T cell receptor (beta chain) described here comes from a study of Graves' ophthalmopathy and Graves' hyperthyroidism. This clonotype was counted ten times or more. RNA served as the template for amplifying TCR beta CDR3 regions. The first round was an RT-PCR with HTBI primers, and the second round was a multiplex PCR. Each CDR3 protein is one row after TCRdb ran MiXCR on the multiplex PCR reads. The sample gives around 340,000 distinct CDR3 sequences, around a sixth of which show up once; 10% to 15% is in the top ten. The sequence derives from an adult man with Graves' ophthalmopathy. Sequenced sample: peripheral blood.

CDR3 in DNA: TGCAGTGCCCTCGACAGGGGAACCTACGAGCAGTACTTC. Translation gives CSALDRGTYEQYF. V usage is TRBV20-1 and J usage is TRBJ2-7, with TRBD1 matching over 8 bases. Germline V lookup: CDR1 DFQATT, CDR2 SNEGSKA (reference sequence). CDR3 length: 13 amino acids. V was clipped by 6 bases and J by 2 bases; unmatched bases: 6.